This TCR beta chain originates from a study of vaccination effects on CD4 cells after COVID-19. The method was immunoSEQ multiplex PCR; TCRdb's version includes in-frame clones alone and lacks a portion of them. Here the sample spans under 60,000 clones, over 50% being singletons. A note on this clone: Its antigen is still unknown.

The ends lost 1 base at V and 5 bases at J; junction bases unmatched: 5. The CDR3 is 16 amino acids. Looked up from germline, CDR1 is MDHEN and CDR2 is SYDVKM. An approximately 10-day culture period preceded the isolation of CD4+ T cells. Vaccine recipients lacked prior SARS-CoV-2 infection and had negative nucleocapsid antibodies. IL-2 medium took the place of half the medium on both days 3 and 7. Study results and limitations: Infection- and vaccine-induced clones contracted markedly late after vaccination.

The rearrangement joins TRBV28 to TRBJ2-2, with 9 bases aligning to TRBD1. This sequence was found in a human donor who received a COVID-19 vaccine. Sequenced material: CD4+ T cells from PBMCs cultured without peptide, taken before COVID-19 vaccination. Written as DNA, the CDR3 is TGTGCCAGCAGTTTATCCCCCGGGACAGGGACCGGGGAGCTGTTTTTT. Residues: CASSLSPGTGTGELFF. The full variable domain, with the rest looked up from reference TRBV28 and TRBJ2-2, is DVKVTQSSRYLVKRTGEKVFLECVQDMDHENMFWYRQDPGLGLRLIYFSYDVKMKEKGDIPEGYSVSREKKERFSLILESASTNQTSMYLCASSLSPGTGTGELFFGEGSRLTVL.